This TCR beta chain was identified in a study of lymphopenia after photon versus proton radiotherapy. Findings of the study overall: Photon-treated patients lost naive T cells and TCR diversity; proton-treated stayed stable. Only patients who died were analyzed for survival; proton advantage is unproven. Post-nadir TCR diversity decline inversely tracked overall survival among those who died. Oligoclonal CD8+ Temra expansion after nadir drove photon patients' diversity drop.

TCRdb keeps only in-frame clones here, not all; method: immunoSEQ multiplex PCR. The sample holds approximately 7,000 clones, roughly 90% seen once. As to this clone: No antigen is known for it.

The trim removed 7 bases at V and 9 bases at J, leaving 3 bases unmatched. Germline CDR1 and CDR2: MDHEN and SYDVKM. The CDR3 runs to 11 residues. Material: peripheral blood, obtained from a patient treated with photon-based radiotherapy. This TCR came from a man aged 55-75 years with cholangiocarcinoma. The genes are TRBV28 and TRBJ2-1; 7 bases line up with TRBD2. Here the CDR3 reads CASISSGEQFF. CDR3 nucleotide sequence: TGTGCCAGCATCTCTAGCGGTGAGCAGTTCTTC.